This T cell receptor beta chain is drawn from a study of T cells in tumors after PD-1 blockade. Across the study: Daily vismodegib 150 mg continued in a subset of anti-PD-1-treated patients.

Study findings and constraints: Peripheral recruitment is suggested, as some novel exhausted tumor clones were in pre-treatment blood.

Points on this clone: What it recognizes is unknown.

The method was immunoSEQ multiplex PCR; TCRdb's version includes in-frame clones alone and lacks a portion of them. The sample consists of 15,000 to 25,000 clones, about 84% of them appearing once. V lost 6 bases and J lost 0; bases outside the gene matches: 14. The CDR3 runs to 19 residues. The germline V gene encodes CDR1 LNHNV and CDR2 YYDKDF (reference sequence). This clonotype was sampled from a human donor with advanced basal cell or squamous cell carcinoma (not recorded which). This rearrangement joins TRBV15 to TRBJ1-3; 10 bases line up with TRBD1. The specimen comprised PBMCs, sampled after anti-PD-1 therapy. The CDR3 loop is CATRAGTGDSSDSGNTIYF. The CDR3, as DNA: TGTGCCACCAGAGCCGGGACAGGGGACTCGTCAGACTCTGGAAACACCATATATTTT.